The 27 T cell receptor beta chains in this list originate from one sample, sequenced in a study of CD4 T cells in relation to SARS-CoV-2 and coronaviruses. Sequencing used immunoSEQ multiplex PCR; TCRdb keeps in-frame clones, though not all of them. The table includes 35,000 or so clones, around 80% detected once. The antigens of these receptors remain unknown. Sample: memory CD4+ T cells from PBMCs, cultured in vitro. The source of these receptors is an adult with COVID-19.

The chain links TRBV11-2 to TRBJ2-3, with 11 bases fitting TRBD1. The CDR3 extends over 15 amino acids. In germline, CDR1 is SGHAT, CDR2 FQNNGV. With 5 bases clipped from V and 3 bases from J, the junction kept 4 bases outside the gene matches. The CDR3 spells CASSDRDRGTDTQYF. The CDR3 region has the DNA TGTGCCAGCAGCGACCGGGACAGGGGGACAGATACGCAGTATTTT.

This clone was observed a handful of times. V usage is TRBV5-4 and J usage is TRBJ2-3; perhaps TRBD2 as D (5 bases). The CDR3 covers 12 residues. The V end lost 3 bases, the J end lost 6 bases, and 8 bases lay between the germline ends. CDR1 is SGHNT and CDR2 is YYREEE in the germline V gene (reference sequence). CDR3 sequence (DNA): TGTGCCAGCAGCTCTCTAGCTGATACGCAGTATTTT. Translation gives CASSSLADTQYF.

The chain recombines TRBV6-5 with TRBJ1-4, with D possibly TRBD1 on 5 matching bases. The CDR3 totals 15 residues. V was shortened by 2 bases and J by 4 bases, with 11 bases between the two germline ends. CDR1 and CDR2 from the germline V gene are MNHEY and SVGAGI. In DNA, the CDR3 is TGTGCCAGCAGTTACACGACAGAGATTAATGAAAAACTGTTTTTT. The encoded protein is CASSYTTEINEKLFF.

Only one count was recorded for this clone. The chain joins TRBV5-4 to TRBJ2-1, with a weak D call TRBD2 (6 bases). Germline V gives CDR1 SGHNT, CDR2 YYREEE (reference sequence). The CDR3 spans 13 residues. V lost 5 bases to trimming and J lost 6 bases, with 12 bases between them. For the CDR3, the DNA is TGTGCCAGCAGTCCCTGGAGGGGCAATGAGCAGTTCTTC. Translated, it gives CASSPWRGNEQFF.

With regard to this clone: Different DNA sequences within this sample yield the same CDR3. V gene TRBV18 combines with J gene TRBJ2-7, with 9 nucleotides matching TRBD1. Germline-derived CDR1 and CDR2 are KGHSH and LQKENI. J gave up 3 bases and V 3 bases, and 3 bases lay outside the gene matches. This CDR3 is built from 14 residues. The CDR3 bases are TGTGCCAGCTCACCGGACAGGGGCGTCTACGAGCAGTACTTC. Its protein is CASSPDRGVYEQYF. Full variable domain (outside the CDR3, taken from reference TRBV18 and TRBJ2-7): NAGVMQNPRHLVRRRGQEARLRCSPMKGHSHVYWYRQLPEEGLKFMVYLQKENIIDESGMPKERFSAEFPKEGPSILRIQQVVRGDSAAYFCASSPDRGVYEQYFGPGTRLTVT.

This rearrangement joins TRBV20-1 to TRBJ2-3, with D unclear. The CDR3 is 13 residues long. V was clipped by 3 bases and J by 3 bases, with 10 bases between them. Germline-derived CDR1 and CDR2 are DFQATT and SNEGSKA (reference sequence). The CDR3 region has the DNA TGCAGTGCTAGTATGGGTTGGACAGATACGCAGTATTTT. The encoded protein is CSASMGWTDTQYF.

The sample holds one count of this clone. The V and J genes are TRBV7-9 and TRBJ1-1; no clear D. Trimming took off 4 bases at V and 1 base at J, with 7 bases between the two ends. Germline CDR1 and CDR2: SEHNR and FQNEAQ (reference sequence). CDR3 length: 13 residues. The CDR3 bases are TGTGCCAGCAGCTCAACACAGAACACTGAAGCTTTCTTT. Residues: CASSSTQNTEAFF.

V gene TRBV3-1 (or the pseudogene TRBV3-2) combines with J gene TRBJ2-5, with a tentative D call TRBD1 (5 bases). Trimming cost V 1 base and J 7 bases, with 16 bases left between them. Germline CDR1 is LGHDT and CDR2 is YNNKEL (reference sequence). This CDR3 has 15 amino acids. This chain's CDR3 is CASSQVPRRRGTQYF. For the CDR3, the DNA is TGTGCCAGCAGCCAAGTTCCCCGCCGAAGGGGGACCCAGTACTTC.

This rearrangement joins TRBV7-2 to TRBJ2-3, with TRBD1 matching over 10 bases. With 6 bases clipped from V and 7 bases from J, the junction kept 7 bases outside the gene matches. Germline V CDR1 and CDR2: SGHTA, FQGNSA. CDR3 length: 14 amino acids. The CDR3 is CASSSGTGAYTQYF. The CDR3 nucleotides read TGTGCCAGCAGTTCCGGGACAGGGGCATATACGCAGTATTTT. Supplemented by reference TRBV7-2 and TRBJ2-3, the full variable domain reads GAGVSQSPSNKVTEKGKDVELRCDPISGHTALYWYRQSLGQGLEFLIYFQGNSAPDKSGLPSDRFSAERTGGSVSTLTIQRTQQEDSAVYLCASSSGTGAYTQYFGPGTRLTVL.

V is TRBV7-8 and J is TRBJ2-7; 9 bases map to TRBD2. There are 15 residues in the CDR3. Germline V CDR1 and CDR2: SGHVS, FQNEAQ. Losses at the gene ends were 5 bases for V and 2 bases for J; bases not matched to a gene: 7. The CDR3 reads CASSTTSGHTYEQYF. For the CDR3, the DNA is TGTGCCAGCAGCACCACTAGCGGGCACACCTACGAGCAGTACTTC.

The chain links TRBV21-1 to TRBJ2-3; the D call TRBD2 from the table was never checked on the DNA. TRBV21-1 is a pseudogene segment. CDR3 length: 17 residues. CDR3 sequence (DNA): TGTGCCAGCAGCATCCGCCGGACTAGCGGGAGGGCAGATACGCAGTATTTT. As protein: CASSIRRTSGRADTQYF.

This clone was detected only a few times. The chain recombines TRBV18 with TRBJ1-1; tentatively, D is TRBD1 (5 bases). Germline V gene sequence: CDR1 KGHSH, CDR2 LQKENI. V dropped 2 bases and J dropped 3 bases, with 13 bases sitting between them. There are 15 residues in the CDR3. CDR3 residues: CASSPFQGEDTEAFF. The DNA of the CDR3 is TGTGCCAGCTCACCATTCCAGGGTGAGGACACTGAAGCTTTCTTT.

V and J are TRBV2 and TRBJ2-7; a possible D gene is TRBD1 (5 bases). The V end was cut by 2 bases, the J end by 3 bases, with 11 bases between. The germline gives CDR1 SNHLY, CDR2 FYNNEI. The CDR3 totals 14 residues. CDR3 in DNA: TGTGCCAGCAGTGAATTGGGGCCGGACTACGAGCAGTACTTC. Its protein is CASSELGPDYEQYF. Variable domain in full (rest from reference TRBV2 and TRBJ2-7): EPEVTQTPSHQVTQMGQEVILRCVPISNHLYFYWYRQILGQKVEFLVSFYNNEISEKSEIFDDQFSVERPDGSNFTLKIRSTKLEDSAMYFCASSELGPDYEQYFGPGTRLTVT.

The chain links TRBV7-9 to TRBJ2-3, with D unclear. The length of the CDR3 is 13 residues. CDR1 is SEHNR, CDR2 FQNEAQ, per germline (reference sequence). With 10 bases removed from V and 1 base from J, the gap between germline ends came to 12 bases. The CDR3 here is CATQPTGTDTQYF. The CDR3 DNA reads as TGTGCCACCCAACCTACGGGCACAGATACGCAGTATTTT.

As DNA, the CDR3 is TGTGCCAGTAGTTCCCGGCCGAACACCGGGGAGCTGTTTTTT. It encodes CASSSRPNTGELFF. The rearrangement uses TRBV19 and TRBJ2-2; D is uncertain. This CDR3 is built from 14 residues. With 5 bases removed from V and 0 bases from J, the gap between germline ends came to 7 bases. CDR1 is LNHDA, CDR2 SQIVND, per germline (reference sequence).

The gene calls are TRBV18 and TRBJ2-2; either TRBD1 or TRBD2 may supply D (5 bases each). This CDR3 comprises 15 residues. Trimming shortened V by 3 bases and J by 4 bases, and 12 bases separated the two germline ends. The germline V gene has CDR1 KGHSH and CDR2 LQKENI. DNA for the CDR3: TGTGCCAGCTCACCGGGACCCGGCCCCACCGGGGAGCTGTTTTTT. As protein: CASSPGPGPTGELFF. Drawing the rest from reference TRBV18 and TRBJ2-2, the complete variable domain is NAGVMQNPRHLVRRRGQEARLRCSPMKGHSHVYWYRQLPEEGLKFMVYLQKENIIDESGMPKERFSAEFPKEGPSILRIQQVVRGDSAAYFCASSPGPGPTGELFFGEGSRLTVL.

This clone was counted only a few times. The chain combines TRBV19 with TRBJ2-1; 8 positions agree with TRBD2. Germline trimming cut 1 base from V and 9 bases from J; bases unmatched to any gene: 14. CDR1 and CDR2 (germline): LNHDA, SQIVND (reference sequence). The CDR3 loop spans 17 amino acids. The CDR3 loop is CASSIGGAGDRRSEQFF. CDR3 bases: TGTGCCAGTAGTATAGGAGGAGCGGGAGATCGGCGCAGTGAGCAGTTCTTC.

This sequence joins TRBV7-2 and TRBJ2-7, with D possibly being TRBD1 or TRBD2 (6 bases each). The CDR3 runs to 14 residues. Per germline, CDR1 SGHTA and CDR2 FQGNSA. The V end was cut by 5 bases, the J end by 4 bases, with 15 bases between. The CDR3 DNA follows: TGTGCCAGCAGCCGGCCGTCGGGGGCGTACGAGCAGTACTTC. It yields the protein CASSRPSGAYEQYF.

The V and J genes are TRBV3-1 (or the pseudogene TRBV3-2) and TRBJ2-4, with D hard to call. The ends were cut back, 5 bases at V and 4 bases at J, with 15 bases in the middle. Germline CDR1 is LGHDT and CDR2 is YNNKEL (reference sequence). The CDR3 spans 15 residues. The CDR3 here is CASSLFDPIKNIQYF. The CDR3 nucleotides are TGTGCCAGCAGCTTATTTGATCCCATTAAAAACATTCAGTACTTC.

The chain combines TRBV9 with TRBJ1-2, with 8 bases lining up with TRBD1. The CDR3 contains 15 residues. J lost 1 base, V lost 4 bases, and 6 bases had no gene match. Germline CDR1 is SGDLS and CDR2 is YYNGEE. The chain's CDR3 is CASSSGRGLNYGYTF. The CDR3 nucleotides read TGTGCCAGCAGCTCGGGCAGGGGGCTTAACTATGGCTACACCTTC.

This chain uses TRBV3-1 (or the pseudogene TRBV3-2) with TRBJ2-2; no clear D gene. The germline gives CDR1 LGHDT, CDR2 YNNKEL (reference sequence). The CDR3 is 15 amino acids. V shed 0 bases and J shed 7 bases, with 12 bases lying between them. The CDR3 DNA sequence: TGTGCCAGCAGCCAAGATCTTCAGGTTCACGGGGAGCTGTTTTTT. This encodes CASSQDLQVHGELFF.

V usage is TRBV27 and J usage is TRBJ2-5, with D possibly matching TRBD1 (5 bases). The CDR3 length is 13 residues. In germline, CDR1 is MNHEY, CDR2 SMNVEV (reference sequence). Trimming left V 0 bases short and J 3 bases short, with 5 bases between. The CDR3 DNA sequence: TGTGCCAGCAGTTTATCAGGGGAAGAGACCCAGTACTTC. Its translation is CASSLSGEETQYF.

This chain uses TRBV7-9 with TRBJ1-3; D gene ambiguous. Looked up from germline, CDR1 is SEHNR and CDR2 is FQNEAQ (reference sequence). The CDR3 sequence is 14 residues long. The V gene lost 2 bases and the J gene lost 0 bases, with 5 bases spanning the gap. This chain's CDR3 is CASSLLRSGNTIYF. CDR3 nucleotide sequence: TGTGCCAGCAGCTTACTTCGCTCTGGAAACACCATATATTTT.

The genes are TRBV19 and TRBJ2-7; the D gene is possibly TRBD2 (5 bases). Germline lookup yields CDR1 LNHDA and CDR2 SQIVND (reference sequence). The CDR3 consists of 13 residues. Trimming stripped 10 bases from V and 2 bases from J, with 15 bases between. This CDR3 reads CATSPGDPYEQYF. CDR3 DNA sequence: TGTGCCACCAGCCCCGGGGATCCCTACGAGCAGTACTTC.

In this sample, this clone turned up once. V and J are TRBV9 and TRBJ2-5; TRBD2 matches 15 bases. Per the germline V gene, CDR1 is SGDLS and CDR2 is YYNGEE. The V gene end was trimmed by 0 bases and the J gene end by 2 bases; junction bases not matched to a gene: 5. This CDR3 comprises 18 residues. CDR3 nucleotide sequence: TGTGCCAGCAGCGTAGGGACTAGCGGGAGGGGATCTCAAGAGACCCAGTACTTC. Translation: CASSVGTSGRGSQETQYF. Combining the CDR3 with reference TRBV9 and TRBJ2-5 gives the whole variable domain DSGVTQTPKHLITATGQRVTLRCSPRSGDLSVYWYQQSLDQGLQFLIQYYNGEERAKGNILERFSAQQFPDLHSELNLSSLELGDSALYFCASSVGTSGRGSQETQYFGPGTRLLVL.

The rearrangement uses TRBV21-1 and TRBJ2-7; the table's D call TRBD2 went unverified against the DNA. TRBV21-1 is an annotated pseudogene. The CDR3 totals 17 residues. CDR3 in DNA: TGTGCCAGCAGCAAATTGCAGCGGGAGAACTCTCCCTACGAGCAGTACTTC. Translation: CASSKLQRENSPYEQYF.

The chain is built from TRBV10-3 and TRBJ2-1; 10 bases match TRBD2. V was pared by 6 bases and J by 6 bases, with 2 bases of the junction left unmatched. This CDR3 has 13 amino acids. Germline V CDR1 and CDR2: ENHRY, SYGVKD. As DNA, the CDR3 is TGTGCCATCAGGTCTAGCGGGAGCAATGAGCAGTTCTTC. It specifies CAIRSSGSNEQFF.